This T cell receptor beta chain was captured by sequencing in a study of blood T cell repertoires in COVID-19. About the research overall: COVID-19 samples from acute and convalescent phases originated in the United States, Italy and Spain. T cells, B-cell-depleted T cells, or PBMCs supplied cDNA or gDNA.

How the authors handled the data: Amplification of reference gene primers provided the estimated nucleated cell counts. Assay: immunoSEQ multiplex PCR; the TCRdb copy retains only in-frame clones and omits some. That table is the source of V, J and clone size, and D and trimming were worked out from the DNA. The sample carries about 210,000 clones, approximately 87% recorded once. The germline CDR1 and CDR2 sequences are SGHRS and YFSETQ. The ends lost 7 bases at V and 0 bases at J; junction bases unmatched: 5. The CDR3 is 15 amino acids. The chain has TRBV5-1 and TRBJ2-1, with TRBD2 matching 9 bases. The sequenced material came from peripheral blood. The receptor was derived from a man in his sixties who had recovered from COVID-19. The CDR3 sequence: CASAFSGSSYNEQFF. CDR3 DNA: TGCGCCAGCGCTTTTAGCGGGAGCTCCTACAATGAGCAGTTCTTC.